Only a few counts were recorded for the clone carrying this TCR beta chain. Its antigen is not known. Germline V lookup: CDR1 SGHDN, CDR2 FVKESK. The CDR3 runs 18 residues. Trimming stripped 1 base from V and 1 base from J, with 20 bases between. TCRdb independently ran MiXCR on the reads; one entry per CDR3 protein. Here the sample spans 250,000 to 400,000 distinct CDR3 sequences, 25% being singletons. This record comes from a study of T cell repertoires in cytomegalovirus infection. Whole-study results and caveats: What dominated the ex vivo response were HLA-C-restricted CMV-specific TCR beta clonotypes. The cumulative frequency of public TCR beta families distinguished individuals who carried CMV together with the relevant HLA.

The material was cultured PBMCs, obtained from culture after CMV antigen stimulation. The chain joins TRBV14 to TRBJ2-7, with D possibly TRBD2 on 6 matching bases. This TCR came from a human donor in good health (CMV status not recorded). Some clones in this sample may be carry-over from other donors' samples. The CDR3 reads CASSQARTGSQCSYEQYV. CDR3 nucleotide sequence: TGTGCCAGCAGCCAAGCCCGGACCGGGAGCCAGTGTTCCTACGAGCAGTACGTC.